This TCR beta chain comes out of a study of blood T cell repertoires in COVID-19. Study as a whole: There were acute and convalescent COVID-19 samples, and they came from the United States, Italy and Spain. Sample material is recorded as cDNA or gDNA derived from T cells, B-cell-depleted T cells, or PBMCs.

The J segment lost 0 bases and the V segment lost 0 bases, leaving 4 bases of the junction unmatched. Germline V gene data show CDR1 as SGDLS and CDR2 as YYNGEE. This CDR3 has 16 residues. Source study methods: Reference gene primers were amplified, and this amplification served to estimate nucleated cell counts. Sequencing used immunoSEQ multiplex PCR; TCRdb keeps in-frame clones, though not all of them. V, J and clone size are taken as reported in that table, and D and trimming were inferred from the DNA itself. Of approximately 80,000 clones in the sample, about 88% were seen once. The TCR was taken from a human donor in a cohort sampled during active COVID-19. Sample: peripheral blood. V gene TRBV9 combines with J gene TRBJ2-5; TRBD1 matches at 8 bases. In DNA form, the CDR3 reads TGTGCCAGCAGCGTAGGCTCAGGGGGCTACCAAGAGACCCAGTACTTC. Encoded protein: CASSVGSGGYQETQYF.